This passage covers 22 T cell receptor beta chains from one sample sequenced in a study of cytomegalovirus exposure and HLA in healthy donors. Researchers ran the PCR with 60 Vbeta and 13 Jbeta primers. Libraries were prepared by immunoSEQ multiplex PCR; TCRdb keeps only in-frame clonotypes and omits some of them. The sample records some 190,000 clones, around 80% being singletons. Sample: PBMCs. The receptors come from a man aged 18 to 29 in good health and CMV-seronegative.

Only a few counts were recorded for this clone. V usage is TRBV2 and J usage is TRBJ2-1; TRBD2 matches 14 bases. Germline values: CDR1 SNHLY, CDR2 FYNNEI. J lost 8 bases, V lost 4 bases, and 10 bases had no gene match. CDR3 length: 17 residues. CDR3 sequence (DNA): TGTGCCAGCAGTGGGTTCAAGACTAGCGGGAGGGACGATGAGCAGTTCTTC. Amino acid sequence: CASSGFKTSGRDDEQFF.

This clone appeared once. V usage is TRBV20-1 and J usage is TRBJ1-2, with D unclear. Germline values: CDR1 DFQATT, CDR2 SNEGSKA (reference sequence). Trimming shortened V by 3 bases and J by 8 bases, and 7 bases separated the two germline ends. The CDR3 contains 10 residues. The CDR3, as DNA: TGCAGTGCTAGTATTCTCGGCTACACCTTC. Its protein product is CSASILGYTF.

Remarks on this clone: The sample contains more than one DNA sequence encoding this CDR3. The chain employs TRBV5-4 and TRBJ2-2; TRBD2 agrees at 7 bases. In germline, CDR1 is SGHNT, CDR2 YYREEE (reference sequence). The CDR3 has 17 residues. Trimming at V came to 7 bases and at J to 3 bases, leaving 15 bases not matched to a gene. CDR3 amino acids: CASFNKWPSGYTGELFF. CDR3 sequence (DNA): TGTGCCAGCTTCAACAAATGGCCTAGCGGATACACCGGGGAGCTGTTTTTT.

The rearrangement joins TRBV7-2 to TRBJ2-5; TRBD2 agrees at 11 bases. The CDR3 totals 16 residues. Germline trimming cut 5 bases from V and 0 bases from J; bases unmatched to any gene: 5. From germline, CDR1 is SGHTA and CDR2 FQGNSA. The CDR3 region is CASSKGLAGDQETQYF. In nucleotides, the CDR3 is TGTGCCAGCAGCAAAGGACTAGCGGGTGACCAAGAGACCCAGTACTTC.

The J gene is TRBJ2-7, the V gene TRBV15; 11 bases align to TRBD2. After removal of 0 bases from V and 0 bases from J, the junction contained 4 bases not matched to a gene. This CDR3 region has 17 residues. CDR1 is LNHNV and CDR2 is YYDKDF in the germline V gene (reference sequence). The CDR3 protein is CATSRDQLAGASYEQYF. The DNA for the CDR3 is TGTGCCACCAGCAGAGATCAACTAGCGGGGGCCTCCTACGAGCAGTACTTC. The full variable domain, with the rest looked up from reference TRBV15 and TRBJ2-7, is DAMVIQNPRYQVTQFGKPVTLSCSQTLNHNVMYWYQQKSSQAPKLLFHYYDKDFNNEADTPDNFQSRRPNTSFCFLDIRSPGLGDTAMYLCATSRDQLAGASYEQYFGPGTRLTVT.

This clone has at least ten counts. Other DNA sequences in this sample translate to the same CDR3. The chain carries TRBV25-1 and TRBJ2-5; D may be TRBD2 (7 bases). V was cut by 3 bases and J by 2 bases, with 10 bases left in between. This CDR3 is 14 amino acids long. CDR1 and CDR2 from the germline V gene are MGHDK and SYGVNS. CDR3 residues: CASSERGHQETQYF. The CDR3 nucleotides are TGTGCCAGCAGTGAGCGGGGGCATCAAGAGACCCAGTACTTC.

This clone was detected only once. V and J are TRBV6-1 and TRBJ2-7; D unclear. The germline V and J ends were trimmed by 8 bases and 3 bases, with 8 bases remaining between them. This CDR3 region has 11 residues. CDR1 MNHNS and CDR2 SASEGT come from the germline V gene. The CDR3 protein is CASQNHYEQYF. CDR3 sequence (DNA): TGTGCCAGCCAGAACCACTACGAGCAGTACTTC.

The chain recombines TRBV2 with TRBJ1-1; D uncertain. V was trimmed by 5 bases and J by 6 bases, leaving 10 bases between them. Per germline, CDR1 SNHLY and CDR2 FYNNEI. This CDR3 region has 12 residues. CDR3 DNA: TGTGCCAGCAGTAAAGGAACGGCTGAAGCTTTCTTT. Translating it yields CASSKGTAEAFF.

The chain carries TRBV7-2 and TRBJ1-4, with 8 bases that match TRBD1. V shed 5 bases and J 7 bases; nucleotides not matched to a gene: 3. The CDR3 spans 13 residues. Germline V gene sequence: CDR1 SGHTA, CDR2 FQGNSA. The CDR3 bases are TGTGCCAGCAGCCCCGACAGGGGTGAAAAACTGTTTTTT. It is translated as CASSPDRGEKLFF.

The J gene is TRBJ2-2, the V gene TRBV30; 9 nucleotides match TRBD1. Germline V lookup: CDR1 GTSNPN, CDR2 SVGIG (reference sequence). This CDR3 comprises 14 residues. Unmatched junction bases numbered 7, after V lost 8 bases and J lost 3 bases. The DNA of the CDR3 is TGTGCCAGGGACAGGGCGTATGACACCGGGGAGCTGTTTTTT. It specifies CARDRAYDTGELFF.

The chain has TRBV11-3 and TRBJ2-1; tentative D call: TRBD1 (5 bases). The CDR3 runs to 15 residues. V gave up 1 base and J gave up 10 bases, with 17 bases separating them. Germline lookup yields CDR1 SGHNT and CDR2 YENEEA. The CDR3 DNA is TGTGCCAGCAGCTTAGTAGCAGGGCTCTCGGCGGAGCAGTTCTTC. Its protein is CASSLVAGLSAEQFF.

The CDR3 spells CASSQGLAQNTEAFF. DNA for the CDR3: TGTGCCAGCAGCCAAGGCCTGGCCCAGAACACTGAAGCTTTCTTT. The chain employs TRBV4-2 and TRBJ1-1; D ambiguous. The CDR3 runs to 15 residues. Germline values: CDR1 LGHNA, CDR2 YNFKEQ. V was shortened by 1 base and J by 1 base, with 10 bases between the two germline ends.

This clone was observed a single time. The rearrangement uses TRBV7-6 and TRBJ2-1; TRBD2 might be the D (6 bases). Germline V CDR1 and CDR2: SGHVS, FNYEAQ. V was shortened by 2 bases and J by 9 bases, with 20 bases between the two germline ends. The CDR3 is made up of 16 amino acids. The CDR3 is CASSLSRAGGEIEQFF. The CDR3 DNA reads as TGTGCCAGCAGCTTATCCCGGGCGGGCGGGGAAATTGAGCAGTTCTTC.

This rearrangement joins TRBV7-2 to TRBJ1-5; TRBD1 aligns across 8 bases. J gave up 3 bases and V 4 bases, and 8 bases lay outside the gene matches. CDR3 length: 16 amino acids. Germline V gene lookup returns CDR1 SGHTA and CDR2 FQGNSA. The CDR3 DNA sequence: TGTGCCAGCAGCTCCGGACAGGGATCTGCCAATCAGCCCCAGCATTTT. It encodes CASSSGQGSANQPQHF.

The chain uses TRBV4-2 and TRBJ2-1; 12 bases match TRBD2. CDR3 length: 21 amino acids. The germline CDR1 and CDR2 sequences are LGHNA and YNFKEQ. The V segment lost 2 bases and the J segment 0 bases; nucleotides outside the gene matches: 14. CDR3 in DNA: TGTGCCAGCAGCCAACTGTTGGGGACTAGCGGGCCGAAGAGCTCCTACAATGAGCAGTTCTTC. It codes for CASSQLLGTSGPKSSYNEQFF.

The chain recombines TRBV27 with TRBJ1-5, with D uncertain. V dropped 3 bases and J dropped 0 bases, with 9 bases sitting between them. The CDR3 runs to 15 residues. CDR1 and CDR2 (germline): MNHEY, SMNVEV (reference sequence). Here the CDR3 reads CASSFAGFSNQPQHF. The CDR3 DNA is TGTGCCAGCAGTTTTGCGGGGTTTAGCAATCAGCCCCAGCATTTT.

The V call is TRBV30, the J call TRBJ1-5, with 7 bases that match TRBD1. With V trimmed by 1 base and J by 5 bases, 2 bases remained unmatched. Germline-derived CDR1 and CDR2 are GTSNPN and SVGIG (reference sequence). This CDR3 has 13 amino acids. CDR3 loop: CAWSGQGDQPQHF. DNA of the CDR3: TGTGCCTGGAGTGGACAGGGAGATCAGCCCCAGCATTTT.

The V call is TRBV5-1, the J call TRBJ2-7, with 8 bases fitting TRBD1. Trimming removed 4 bases from V and 6 bases from J; junction bases left unmatched: 3. The CDR3 has 12 amino acids. CDR1 and CDR2 (germline): SGHRS, YFSETQ. In DNA, the CDR3 is TGCGCCAGCAGCGACGGACAGGGCGAGCAGTACTTC. Translating gives CASSDGQGEQYF.

This clone was observed a handful of times. The genes are TRBV27 and TRBJ2-5; D gene unclear. Germline-derived CDR1 and CDR2 are MNHEY and SMNVEV (reference sequence). This CDR3 contains 12 residues. Trimming left V 6 bases short and J 3 bases short, with 8 bases between. The CDR3 protein is CASSPDKETQYF. As DNA, the CDR3 is TGTGCCAGCAGCCCAGACAAAGAGACCCAGTACTTC.

This chain links TRBV5-1 with TRBJ1-1; D gene uncertain. The V gene lost 4 bases and the J gene lost 5 bases, with 21 bases spanning the gap. Germline values: CDR1 SGHRS, CDR2 YFSETQ. The CDR3 has 16 amino acids. CDR3 protein: CASSNGPLILATEAFF. In DNA form, the CDR3 reads TGCGCCAGCAGCAATGGGCCCCTCATCCTGGCAACTGAAGCTTTCTTT.

V usage is TRBV7-9 and J usage is TRBJ2-3, with 9 bases lining up with TRBD2. This CDR3 contains 15 residues. CDR1 and CDR2 (germline): SEHNR, FQNEAQ (reference sequence). J was trimmed by 2 bases and V by 6 bases; bases with no gene match: 6. Here the CDR3 DNA reads TGTGCCAGCAGTGCCAGGACTAGCGTCACAGATACGCAGTATTTT. It translates to CASSARTSVTDTQYF.

J is TRBJ1-4 and V is TRBV18, with unresolved D. Per the germline V gene, CDR1 is KGHSH and CDR2 is LQKENI. V lost 3 bases to trimming and J lost 4 bases, with 12 bases between them. CDR3 size: 15 residues. CDR3 nucleotides: TGTGCCAGCTCACCGAATGGTCGGGTTAATGAAAAACTGTTTTTT. Translating it yields CASSPNGRVNEKLFF.